The entry that follows covers one T cell receptor (beta chain) sequence. Its cognate antigen is unknown. Trimming took 3 bases from V and 1 from J, leaving 15 bases between them. The CDR3 covers 16 residues. In germline, CDR1 is MNHNS, CDR2 SASEGT. The source of the sample is a study of shared clonotypes between healthy human individuals. For the study at large: CD8 memory received one plate per donor, CD8 naive two, CD4 memory three and CD4 naive three. Study-wide results and caveats: Non-shared clonotypes showed lower generation probabilities than clonotypes common to all four donors.

Each sorted subset replicate got 200 ng genomic DNA, approximately 27,000 genomes. Measured with immunoSEQ multiplex PCR; TCRdb has only the in-frame clones, and not every one. The sample carries around 2.5 million clones, 93% recorded once. Within Nashville, Tennessee resided all donors, each a Caucasian adult. V gene TRBV6-1 combines with J gene TRBJ1-1, with D possibly matching TRBD1 (5 bases). The specimen sequenced was naive CD4+ T cells from PBMCs. The subset here: CD45RA+ positively selected. This clonotype was obtained from a man aged 18 to 30 in good health. Some clones in this sample may be carry-over from other donors' samples. The CDR3 sequence is CASSDIKGKRNTEAFF. As DNA, the CDR3 is TGTGCCAGCAGTGATATAAAGGGGAAAAGGAACACTGAAGCTTTCTTT.